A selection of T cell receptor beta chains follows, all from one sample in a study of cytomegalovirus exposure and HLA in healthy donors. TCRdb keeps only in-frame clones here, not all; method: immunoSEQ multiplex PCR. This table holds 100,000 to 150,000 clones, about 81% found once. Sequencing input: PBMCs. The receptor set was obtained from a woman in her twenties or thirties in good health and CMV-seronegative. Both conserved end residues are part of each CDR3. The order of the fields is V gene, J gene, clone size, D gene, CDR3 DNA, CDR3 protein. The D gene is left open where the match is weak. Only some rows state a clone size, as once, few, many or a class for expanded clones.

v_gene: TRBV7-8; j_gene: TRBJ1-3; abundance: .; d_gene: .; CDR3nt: TGTGCCAGCAGCACCAGACAGGACCTCTCTGGAAACACCATATATTTT; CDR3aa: CASSTRQDLSGNTIYF
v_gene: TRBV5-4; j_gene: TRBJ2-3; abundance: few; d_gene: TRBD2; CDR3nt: TGTGCCAGCAGCTTGCTAGCGGTTAGCACAGATACGCAGTATTTT; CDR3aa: CASSLLAVSTDTQYF
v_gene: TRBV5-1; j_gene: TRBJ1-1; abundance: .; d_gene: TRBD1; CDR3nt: TGCGCCAGCAGCTCCCAGACAGGGGGCAACACTGAAGCTTTCTTT; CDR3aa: CASSSQTGGNTEAFF
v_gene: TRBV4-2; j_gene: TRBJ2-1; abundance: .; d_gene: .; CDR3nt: TGTGCCAGCAGCTCGGGACTTGAGCAGTTCTTC; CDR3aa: CASSSGLEQFF
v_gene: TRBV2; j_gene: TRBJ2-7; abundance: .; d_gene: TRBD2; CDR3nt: TGTGCCAGCAATACGGGGGGAGGGTCCTACGAGCAGTACTTC; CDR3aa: CASNTGGGSYEQYF
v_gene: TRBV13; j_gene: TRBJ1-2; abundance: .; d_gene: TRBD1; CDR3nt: TGTGCCAGCAGCTCCGGGACAGGGGTTTATGGCTACACCTTC; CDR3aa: CASSSGTGVYGYTF
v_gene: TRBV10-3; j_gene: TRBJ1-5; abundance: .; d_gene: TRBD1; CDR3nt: TGTGCCGTTTCAGGGGGCCGGGGCAATCAGCCCCAGCATTTT; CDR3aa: CAVSGGRGNQPQHF
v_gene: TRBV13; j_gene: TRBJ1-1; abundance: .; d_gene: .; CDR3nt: TGTGCCAGCAGCCCTGATGGGGGGGGCTTGAACACTGAAGCTTTCTTT; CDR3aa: CASSPDGGGLNTEAFF
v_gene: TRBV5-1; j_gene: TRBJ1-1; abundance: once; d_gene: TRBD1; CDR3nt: TGCGCCAGCAGTCTTCTACTTCTCGGGACAGCGAACACTGAAGCTTTCTTT; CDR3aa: CASSLLLLGTANTEAFF
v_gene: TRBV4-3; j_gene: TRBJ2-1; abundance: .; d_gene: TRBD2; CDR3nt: TGCGCCAGCAGCCAAGATTTCTTTAGCGGGATCCAATCCTACAATGAGCAGTTCTTC; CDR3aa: CASSQDFFSGIQSYNEQFF
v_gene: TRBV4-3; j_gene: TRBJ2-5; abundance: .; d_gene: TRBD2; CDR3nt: TGCGCCAGCAGCCCGGGACTAGCGGGAGTTGAGACCCAGTACTTC; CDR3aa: CASSPGLAGVETQYF
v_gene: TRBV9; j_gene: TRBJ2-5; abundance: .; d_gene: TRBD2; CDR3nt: TGTGCCAGCAGCGTATTCGGGACTAGCGTTAAAGAGACCCAGTACTTC; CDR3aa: CASSVFGTSVKETQYF
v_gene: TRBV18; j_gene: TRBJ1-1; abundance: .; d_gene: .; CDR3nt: TGTGCCAGCTCATCTATGCGAGACACTGAAGCTTTCTTT; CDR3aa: CASSSMRDTEAFF
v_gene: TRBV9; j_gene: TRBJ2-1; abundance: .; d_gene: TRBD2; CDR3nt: TGTGCCAGCAGCGTTAGCGGGAGGGCCGTCGATGAGCAGTTCTTC; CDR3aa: CASSVSGRAVDEQFF
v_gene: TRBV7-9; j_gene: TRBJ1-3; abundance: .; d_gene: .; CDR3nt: TGTGCCAGCAGCTTAGTCAAGGGGCTCGGAAACACCATATATTTT; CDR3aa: CASSLVKGLGNTIYF
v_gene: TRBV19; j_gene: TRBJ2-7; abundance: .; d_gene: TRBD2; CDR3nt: TGTGCCAGTAGTATCAGCGGGAGTTGGCCCTCCTACGAGCAGTACTTC; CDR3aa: CASSISGSWPSYEQYF
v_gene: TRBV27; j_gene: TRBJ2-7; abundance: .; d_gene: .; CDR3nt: TGTGCCAGCACGGACAGTTCCTACGAGCAGTACTTC; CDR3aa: CASTDSSYEQYF
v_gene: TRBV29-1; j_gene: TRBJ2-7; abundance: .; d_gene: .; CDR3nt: TGCAGCGTTGAAGGTCTAGCAGGAGGCGAGCAGTACTTC; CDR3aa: CSVEGLAGGEQYF
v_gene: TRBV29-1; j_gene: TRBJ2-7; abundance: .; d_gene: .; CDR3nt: TGCAGCGTTGTAGGGGGATACGAGCAGTACTTC; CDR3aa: CSVVGGYEQYF
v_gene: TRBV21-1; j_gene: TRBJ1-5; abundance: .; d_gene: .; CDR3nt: TGTGCCAGCAGAAGACAGGGATATCAGCCCCAGCATTTT; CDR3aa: CASRRQGYQPQHF
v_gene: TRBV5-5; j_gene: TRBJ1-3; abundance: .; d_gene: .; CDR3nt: TGTGCCAGCAGCTTGGCCGGGAACGGAAACACCATATATTTT; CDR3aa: CASSLAGNGNTIYF
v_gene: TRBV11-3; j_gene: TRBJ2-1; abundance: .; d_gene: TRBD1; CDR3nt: TGTGCCAGCAGCCCTACCTGGGGGACAGGGGGCGATGAGCAGTTCTTC; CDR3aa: CASSPTWGTGGDEQFF
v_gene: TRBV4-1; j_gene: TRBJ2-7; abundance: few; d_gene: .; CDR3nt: TGCGCCAGCAGCCAAGACAGGGTAGGGGTTTACGAGCAGTACTTC; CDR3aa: CASSQDRVGVYEQYF
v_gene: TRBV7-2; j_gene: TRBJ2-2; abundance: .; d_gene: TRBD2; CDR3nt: TGTGCCAGCAGACACAGGACTAGCGGGAGGACGAACACCGGGGAGCTGTTTTTT; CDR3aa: CASRHRTSGRTNTGELFF
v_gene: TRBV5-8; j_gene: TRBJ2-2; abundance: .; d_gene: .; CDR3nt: TGTGCCAGCAGCTACTGGGGGGGGCCCCTGAACACCGGGGAGCTGTTTTTT; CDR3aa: CASSYWGGPLNTGELFF
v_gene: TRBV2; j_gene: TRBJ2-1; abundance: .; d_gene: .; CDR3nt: TGTGCCAGCAGAGCACGAGGACTTCTCTACAATGAGCAGTTCTTC; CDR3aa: CASRARGLLYNEQFF
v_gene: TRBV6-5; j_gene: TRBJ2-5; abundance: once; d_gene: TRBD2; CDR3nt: TGTGCCAGCAGACGCCCGACTAGCGGTGGGGAGACCCAGTACTTC; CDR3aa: CASRRPTSGGETQYF
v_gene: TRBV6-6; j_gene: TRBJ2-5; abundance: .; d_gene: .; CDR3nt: TGTGCCAGCGGGGCGACTCAAGAGACCCAGTACTTC; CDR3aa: CASGATQETQYF
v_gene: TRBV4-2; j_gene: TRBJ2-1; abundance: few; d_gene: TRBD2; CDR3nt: TGTGCCAGCAGCCCCTTTCTCCTAGCGGGAGTAGCTGAGCAGTTCTTC; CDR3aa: CASSPFLLAGVAEQFF
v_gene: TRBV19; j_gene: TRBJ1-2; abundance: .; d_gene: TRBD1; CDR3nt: TGTGCCAGTCTTAGGACAGGAGATGGCTACACCTTC; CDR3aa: CASLRTGDGYTF
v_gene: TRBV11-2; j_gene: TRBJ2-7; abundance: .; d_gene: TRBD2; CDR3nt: TGTGCCAGCAGCGCCCTGGGTGCGGGGGGCCGATACGAGCAGTACTTC; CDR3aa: CASSALGAGGRYEQYF
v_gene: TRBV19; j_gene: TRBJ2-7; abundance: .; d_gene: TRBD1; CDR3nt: TGTGCCAGTAGTAATATAGACAGGGCTGTGAACGAGCAGTACTTC; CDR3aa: CASSNIDRAVNEQYF
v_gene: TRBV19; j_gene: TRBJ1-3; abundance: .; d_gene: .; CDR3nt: TGTGCCAGTAGTATTTCGGGGACTGGAAACACCATATATTTT; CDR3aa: CASSISGTGNTIYF
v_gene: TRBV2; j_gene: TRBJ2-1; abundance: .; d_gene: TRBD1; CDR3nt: TGTGCCAGCTCTCCGAACCTCGGGACAGGGGGTCATGAGCAGTTCTTC; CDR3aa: CASSPNLGTGGHEQFF
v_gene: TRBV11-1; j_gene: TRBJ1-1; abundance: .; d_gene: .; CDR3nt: TGTGCCAGCAGCTCCCAGGGCAACACTGAAGCTTTCTTT; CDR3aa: CASSSQGNTEAFF
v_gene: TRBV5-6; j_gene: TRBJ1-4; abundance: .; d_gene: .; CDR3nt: TGTGCCAGCAGCTCTAACCCTAATGAAAAACTGTTTTTT; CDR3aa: CASSSNPNEKLFF
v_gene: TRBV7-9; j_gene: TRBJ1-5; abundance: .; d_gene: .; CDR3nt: TGTGCCAGCAGCCCCCCAGGGGGCAATCAGCCCCAGCATTTT; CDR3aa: CASSPPGGNQPQHF
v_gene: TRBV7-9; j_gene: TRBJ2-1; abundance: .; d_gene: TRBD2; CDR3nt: TGTTCCAGCAGCCTCTCCCTCCCCCCGGGAGGGTCATACAATGAGCAGTTCTTC; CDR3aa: CSSSLSLPPGGSYNEQFF
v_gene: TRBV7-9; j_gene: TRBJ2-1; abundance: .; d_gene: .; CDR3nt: TGTACCAGCAGCTTAGTGGGGGCTAAATTTTTCGCGTACAATGAGCAGTTCTTC; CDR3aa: CTSSLVGAKFFAYNEQFF
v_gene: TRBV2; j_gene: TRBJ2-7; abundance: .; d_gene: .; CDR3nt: TGTGCCAGCAGGAGTAGGGAGACCTACGAGCAGTACTTC; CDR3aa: CASRSRETYEQYF
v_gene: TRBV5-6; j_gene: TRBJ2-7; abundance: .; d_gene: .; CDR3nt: TGTGCCAGCAGTGTCGGTTACGAGCAGTACTTC; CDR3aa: CASSVGYEQYF
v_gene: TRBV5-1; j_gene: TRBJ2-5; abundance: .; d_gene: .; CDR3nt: TGCGCCAGCAGCTTCGGGGCAGACCCTCGGGAGCAGTACTTC; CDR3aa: CASSFGADPREQYF
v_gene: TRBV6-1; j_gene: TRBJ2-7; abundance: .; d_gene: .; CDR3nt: TGTTTTTTCAAGCAGAAGGCGGCATACGAGCAGTACTTC; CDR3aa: CFFKQKAAYEQYF
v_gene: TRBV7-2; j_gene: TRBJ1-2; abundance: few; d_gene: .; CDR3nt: TGTGCCAGCAGCTTAGACCGGGACTATGGCTACACCTTC; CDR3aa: CASSLDRDYGYTF
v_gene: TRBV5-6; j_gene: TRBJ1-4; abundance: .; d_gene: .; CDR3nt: TGTGCCAGCAAAGAGTGGGGGGGGAATGAAAAACTGTTTTTT; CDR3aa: CASKEWGGNEKLFF